These T cell receptor beta chains were read from a single sample in a study of cytomegalovirus exposure and HLA in healthy donors. Profiled with immunoSEQ multiplex PCR; TCRdb holds only in-frame clones, not every one. The table includes roughly 170,000 clones, 80% to 85% detected once. Sequenced input: PBMCs. Every receptor here comes from a woman younger than 30 in good health and CMV-seropositive. Each CDR3 is given with its conserved first and last residue. Not every row has a clone size; where given, it reads once, few, many or a size class.

V gene,J gene,clone size,CDR3 protein
TRBV7-9,TRBJ1-1,-,CASRLDRGNTEAFF
TRBV11-2,TRBJ1-2,-,CASSLEVYPGQDYGYTF
TRBV5-3,TRBJ2-3,few,CARSPGDPTSGGEDTQYF
TRBV28,TRBJ2-7,-,CASSSPTGLYEQYF
TRBV19,TRBJ2-7,-,CASSIRGDEQYF
TRBV9,TRBJ1-2,-,CASSVEGLGGNYGYTF
TRBV4-2,TRBJ2-1,many,CASSQLGSYNEQFF
TRBV7-2,TRBJ2-3,-,CASSLAWGRVTDTQYF
TRBV2,TRBJ1-5,-,CASRYQGARNQPQHF
TRBV10-3,TRBJ1-1,-,CAVGGQPNTEAFF
TRBV5-1,TRBJ2-7,once,CASSMTEASYEQYF
TRBV29-1,TRBJ1-5,-,CSVSAGVRNQPQHF
TRBV27,TRBJ2-7,-,CASSFDKTYEQYF
TRBV28,TRBJ1-2,-,CASTPLDRNYGYTF
TRBV9,TRBJ1-2,-,CASSVGQGGFGYTF
TRBV5-1,TRBJ2-5,-,CASSLATGSETQYF
TRBV25-1,TRBJ1-2,-,CASSETYPRYGYTF
TRBV6-1,TRBJ1-2,-,CASNPGQGSGYTF
TRBV6-1,TRBJ2-3,-,CASSETQGSTDTQYF
TRBV9,TRBJ1-2,-,CASRGQGRYGYTF
TRBV5-1,TRBJ2-3,once,CASSLNFGGTDTQYF
TRBV4-1,TRBJ2-1,-,CASSQGLTGLAGYNEQFF
TRBV7-3,TRBJ2-1,-,CANSLSGGPEGEQFF
TRBV9,TRBJ1-2,-,CASSGIRGQGFPNYGYTF
TRBV9,TRBJ2-1,-,CASSLVGNEQFF
TRBV7-2,TRBJ2-1,once,CASSLESGGSYNEQFF
TRBV25-1,TRBJ2-1,once,CASLGRGTGSYNEQFF
TRBV25-1,TRBJ1-2,-,CASSAEGGAGYTF
TRBV27,TRBJ2-5,-,CASSLEGPSGDQYF
TRBV5-1,TRBJ2-1,-,CASSTRPGLAGSNEQFF
TRBV2,TRBJ2-1,once,CASSEDRGGEQFF
TRBV5-1,TRBJ2-5,-,CASSPTDLQETQYF
TRBV7-2,TRBJ2-3,-,CASSYPRGVTDTQYF
TRBV19,TRBJ2-5,-,CASSRAGGAETQYF
TRBV9,TRBJ2-3,-,CASSVTGGSSTDTQYF